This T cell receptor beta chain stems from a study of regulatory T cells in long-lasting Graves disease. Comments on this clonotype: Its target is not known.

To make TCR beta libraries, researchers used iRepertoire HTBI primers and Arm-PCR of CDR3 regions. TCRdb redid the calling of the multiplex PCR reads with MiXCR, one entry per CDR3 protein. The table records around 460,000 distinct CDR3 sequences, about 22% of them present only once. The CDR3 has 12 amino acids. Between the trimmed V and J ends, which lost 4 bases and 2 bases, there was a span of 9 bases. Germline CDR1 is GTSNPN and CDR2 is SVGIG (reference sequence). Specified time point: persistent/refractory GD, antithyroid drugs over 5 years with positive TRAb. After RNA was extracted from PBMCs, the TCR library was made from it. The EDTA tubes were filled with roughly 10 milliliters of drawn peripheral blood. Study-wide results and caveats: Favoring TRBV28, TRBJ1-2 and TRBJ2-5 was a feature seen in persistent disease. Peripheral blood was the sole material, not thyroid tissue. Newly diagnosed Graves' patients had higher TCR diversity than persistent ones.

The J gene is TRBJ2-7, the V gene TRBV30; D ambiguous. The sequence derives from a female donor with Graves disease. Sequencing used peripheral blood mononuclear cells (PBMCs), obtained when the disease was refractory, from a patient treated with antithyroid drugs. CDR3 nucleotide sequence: TGTGCCTGGAAGGGCGGCCCCTACGAGCAGTACTTC. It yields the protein CAWKGGPYEQYF.